The next 3 T cell receptor beta chains were all read from a single sample in a study of PD-L1 blockade in urothelial cancer. Generated by immunoSEQ multiplex PCR, the TCRdb table keeps only in-frame clones and is missing some. This table holds about 84,000 clones, more than 75% found once. The material was PBMCs, obtained around atezolizumab (anti-PD-L1) treatment. The source of these receptors is a man between 70 and 80 years old with urothelial cancer.

The chain recombines TRBV4-3 with TRBJ2-1; 15 nucleotides line up with TRBD2. Trimming removed 4 bases from V and 3 bases from J; junction bases left unmatched: 7. The CDR3 runs to 18 residues. CDR1 LGHNA and CDR2 YSLEER come from the germline V gene. As DNA, the CDR3 is TGCGCCAGCAGCCCATCACTGGGACTAGCGGGAGGCTACAATGAGCAGTTCTTC. Protein sequence: CASSPSLGLAGGYNEQFF.

The chain joins TRBV6-6 to TRBJ1-5; TRBD1 matches at 8 bases. The CDR3 runs 13 residues. After removal of 4 bases from V and 5 bases from J, the junction contained 1 base not matched to a gene. CDR1 and CDR2 from the germline V gene are MNHNY and SVGAGI (reference sequence). The CDR3 spells CASSSTGDQPQHF. CDR3 nucleotides: TGTGCCAGCAGTTCGACAGGGGATCAGCCCCAGCATTTT.

The V call is TRBV7-2, the J call TRBJ2-7, with TRBD2 identical over 10 bases. The J segment lost 5 bases and the V segment lost 5 bases, leaving 12 bases of the junction unmatched. Germline loops: CDR1 SGHTA, CDR2 FQGNSA. The CDR3 is 16 residues long. CDR3 coding DNA: TGTGCCAGCAGCCGTACCTTGGCTAGCGGGAGTGACGAGCAGTACTTC. It is translated as CASSRTLASGSDEQYF.